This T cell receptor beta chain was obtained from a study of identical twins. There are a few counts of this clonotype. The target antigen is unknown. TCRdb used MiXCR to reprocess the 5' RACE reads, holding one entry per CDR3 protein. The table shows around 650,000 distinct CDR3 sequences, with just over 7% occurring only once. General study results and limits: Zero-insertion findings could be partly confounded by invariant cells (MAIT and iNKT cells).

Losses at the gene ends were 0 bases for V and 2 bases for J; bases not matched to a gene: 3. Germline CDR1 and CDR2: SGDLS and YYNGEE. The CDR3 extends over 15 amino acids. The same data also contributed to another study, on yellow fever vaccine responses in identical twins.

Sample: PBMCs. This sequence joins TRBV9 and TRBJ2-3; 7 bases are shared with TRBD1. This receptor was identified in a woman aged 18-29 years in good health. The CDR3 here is CASSVEGQPTDTQYF. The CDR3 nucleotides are TGTGCCAGCAGCGTAGAGGGACAGCCCACAGATACGCAGTATTTT. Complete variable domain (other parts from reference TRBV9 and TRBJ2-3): DSGVTQTPKHLITATGQRVTLRCSPRSGDLSVYWYQQSLDQGLQFLIQYYNGEERAKGNILERFSAQQFPDLHSELNLSSLELGDSALYFCASSVEGQPTDTQYFGPGTRLTVL.